Only a few counts were recorded for the clone carrying this T cell receptor (beta chain). The antigen is not known. The CDR3 contains 14 residues. Trimming took 3 bases from V and 0 from J, leaving 10 bases between them. Germline CDR1 and CDR2: DFQATT and SNEGSKA (reference sequence). This entry is derived from a study of early T cells in non-severe SARS-CoV-2 infection. Study-wide background: Sequenced bulk RNA came from whole blood that was unsorted, and chains were unpaired. Overall study findings and caveats: CD4 and private specificities were missed by VDJdb matching, which favored anti-spike CD8 responses.

The library protocol tagged individual cDNA molecules with unique molecular identifiers. TCRdb reanalysed the 5' RACE reads using MiXCR and keeps one entry per CDR3 protein. The sample lists over 90,000 distinct CDR3 sequences; over 10% were seen once. This TCR derives from an adult who was a healthcare worker with PCR-confirmed SARS-CoV-2 infection or an uninfected control (not recorded which). The sample consisted of whole blood. The chain couples TRBV20-1 to TRBJ2-3; TRBD2 might be the D (6 bases). This CDR3 reads CSASHGTSTDTQYF. CDR3 in DNA: TGCAGTGCTAGTCACGGGACTAGCACAGATACGCAGTATTTT.